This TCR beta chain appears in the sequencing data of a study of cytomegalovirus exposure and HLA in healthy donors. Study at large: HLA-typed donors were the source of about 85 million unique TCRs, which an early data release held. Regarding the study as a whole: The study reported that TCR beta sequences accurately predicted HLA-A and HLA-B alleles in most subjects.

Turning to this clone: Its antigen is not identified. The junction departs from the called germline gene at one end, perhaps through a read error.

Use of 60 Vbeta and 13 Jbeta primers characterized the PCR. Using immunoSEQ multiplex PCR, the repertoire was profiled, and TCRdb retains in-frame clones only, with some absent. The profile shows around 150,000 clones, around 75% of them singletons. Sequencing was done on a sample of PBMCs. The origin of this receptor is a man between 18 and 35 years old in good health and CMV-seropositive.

Here the CDR3 reads CARSNLQGATNYGYTF. CDR3 DNA: TGCGCCCGCAGCAACCTTCAGGGGGCGACCAACTATGGCTACACCTTC. The V and J genes are TRBV5-1 and TRBJ1-2, with 8 bases aligning to TRBD1. CDR3 length equals 16 residues. The germline V gene has CDR1 SGHRS and CDR2 YFSETQ.